These 9 T cell receptor beta chains were all obtained from the same sample, sequenced in a study of OX40 agonist ivuxolimab in advanced cancers. The data were produced by immunoSEQ multiplex PCR, yet TCRdb's version contains in-frame clones alone and is incomplete. The repertoire holds 50,000 to 65,000 clones, with 86% as singletons. The sample in question was CD4+ or CD8+ T cells sorted from blood, obtained in a trial of the OX40 agonist ivuxolimab. These receptor sequences come from an adult with an advanced solid tumor such as melanoma, head and neck, liver or kidney cancer.

The chain employs TRBV20-1 and TRBJ1-1, with a tentative D call TRBD1 (5 bases). The CDR3 length is 11 residues. The germline V gene encodes CDR1 DFQATT and CDR2 SNEGSKA (reference sequence). The V and J ends lost 5 bases and 4 bases respectively, with 8 bases between them. CDR3 DNA: TGCAGTGCTTCACAGGCCACTGAAGCTTTCTTT. It specifies CSASQATEAFF.

This sequence joins TRBV7-9 and TRBJ2-7; 8 positions agree with TRBD1. The J segment lost 2 bases and the V segment lost 7 bases, leaving 7 bases of the junction unmatched. The CDR3 runs 14 residues. The germline V gene encodes CDR1 SEHNR and CDR2 FQNEAQ (reference sequence). The CDR3: CASTLTGGTYEQYF. The DNA for the CDR3 is TGTGCCAGCACCCTCACAGGGGGAACCTACGAGCAGTACTTC. Filled out from reference TRBV7-9 and TRBJ2-7, the complete variable domain reads DTGVSQNPRHKITKRGQNVTFRCDPISEHNRLYWYRQTLGQGPEFLTYFQNEAQLEKSRLLSDRFSAERPKGSFSTLEIQRTEQGDSAMYLCASTLTGGTYEQYFGPGTRLTVT.

This rearrangement joins TRBV9 to TRBJ2-3; 7 bases are shared with TRBD2. Germline trimming cut 0 bases from V and 10 bases from J; bases unmatched to any gene: 14. The CDR3 is 16 residues long. Germline CDR1 SGDLS, CDR2 YYNGEE. The CDR3 loop reads CASSVVPAGREGPQYF. For the CDR3, the DNA is TGTGCCAGCAGCGTAGTCCCAGCGGGGAGGGAAGGTCCGCAGTATTTT. The full variable domain, its missing parts supplied by reference TRBV9 and TRBJ2-3, is DSGVTQTPKHLITATGQRVTLRCSPRSGDLSVYWYQQSLDQGLQFLIQYYNGEERAKGNILERFSAQQFPDLHSELNLSSLELGDSALYFCASSVVPAGREGPQYFGPGTRLTVL.

The rearrangement joins TRBV2 to TRBJ1-1, with unresolved D. Between the trimmed V and J ends, which lost 2 bases and 4 bases, there was a span of 11 bases. The CDR3 has 14 amino acids. Germline V CDR1 and CDR2: SNHLY, FYNNEI. As DNA, the CDR3 is TGTGCCAGCAGTGAACAGACCGTGAGCACTGAAGCTTTCTTT. Amino acids: CASSEQTVSTEAFF.

The rearrangement links TRBV5-1 to TRBJ1-1, with 8 bases that match TRBD1. This CDR3 is 15 amino acids long. The germline V gene encodes CDR1 SGHRS and CDR2 YFSETQ. V shed 3 bases and J 5 bases; nucleotides not matched to a gene: 9. CDR3 protein: CASSWQGASGTEAFF. For the CDR3, the DNA is TGCGCCAGCAGCTGGCAGGGGGCAAGTGGAACTGAAGCTTTCTTT. Using reference TRBV5-1 and TRBJ1-1 for the parts outside the CDR3, the full variable domain is KAGVTQTPRYLIKTRGQQVTLSCSPISGHRSVSWYQQTPGQGLQFLFEYFSETQRNKGNFPGRFSGRQFSNSRSEMNVSTLELGDSALYLCASSWQGASGTEAFFGQGTRLTVV.

The V gene is TRBV30, the J gene TRBJ1-4, with D perhaps TRBD1 (6 bases). V was cut by 8 bases and J by 7 bases, with 17 bases left in between. CDR3 size: 13 residues. Germline CDR1 reads GTSNPN; CDR2 reads SVGIG (reference sequence). The CDR3 DNA sequence: TGTGCCGGCTCCCGGGGGGCGCGTGAAAAACTGTTTTTT. Its translation is CAGSRGAREKLFF.

The V call is TRBV25-1, the J call TRBJ2-4; D is uncertain. This CDR3 is 15 amino acids long. Germline assignment: CDR1 MGHDK and CDR2 SYGVNS. V gave up 2 bases and J gave up 2 bases, with 10 bases separating them. CDR3 in amino acids: CASSEGGRPKNIQYF. The CDR3 coding sequence is TGTGCCAGCAGTGAAGGTGGGCGCCCCAAAAACATTCAGTACTTC. The complete variable domain, with remaining parts taken from reference TRBV25-1 and TRBJ2-4, reads EADIYQTPRYLVIGTGKKITLECSQTMGHDKMYWYQQDPGMELHLIHYSYGVNSTEKGDLSSESTVSRIRTEHFPLTLESARPSHTSQYLCASSEGGRPKNIQYFGAGTRLSVL.

This clone was detected only once. This chain connects TRBV6-5 to TRBJ1-1; D uncertain. The V gene lost 0 bases and the J gene lost 0 bases, with 8 bases spanning the gap. The CDR3 is made up of 15 amino acids. CDR1 and CDR2 from the germline V gene are MNHEY and SVGAGI. CDR3 bases: TGTGCCAGCAGTTACTCGACTCCGATGAACACTGAAGCTTTCTTT. It encodes CASSYSTPMNTEAFF.

The chain combines TRBV6-1 with TRBJ2-7, with D tentatively TRBD1 (5 bases). The germline gives CDR1 MNHNS, CDR2 SASEGT. This CDR3 has 16 amino acids. V was pared by 2 bases and J by 2 bases, with 16 bases between. The CDR3 DNA follows: TGTGCCAGCAGTGAAAATCAGGGCCAACAAACCTACGAGCAGTACTTC. Amino acid sequence: CASSENQGQQTYEQYF.